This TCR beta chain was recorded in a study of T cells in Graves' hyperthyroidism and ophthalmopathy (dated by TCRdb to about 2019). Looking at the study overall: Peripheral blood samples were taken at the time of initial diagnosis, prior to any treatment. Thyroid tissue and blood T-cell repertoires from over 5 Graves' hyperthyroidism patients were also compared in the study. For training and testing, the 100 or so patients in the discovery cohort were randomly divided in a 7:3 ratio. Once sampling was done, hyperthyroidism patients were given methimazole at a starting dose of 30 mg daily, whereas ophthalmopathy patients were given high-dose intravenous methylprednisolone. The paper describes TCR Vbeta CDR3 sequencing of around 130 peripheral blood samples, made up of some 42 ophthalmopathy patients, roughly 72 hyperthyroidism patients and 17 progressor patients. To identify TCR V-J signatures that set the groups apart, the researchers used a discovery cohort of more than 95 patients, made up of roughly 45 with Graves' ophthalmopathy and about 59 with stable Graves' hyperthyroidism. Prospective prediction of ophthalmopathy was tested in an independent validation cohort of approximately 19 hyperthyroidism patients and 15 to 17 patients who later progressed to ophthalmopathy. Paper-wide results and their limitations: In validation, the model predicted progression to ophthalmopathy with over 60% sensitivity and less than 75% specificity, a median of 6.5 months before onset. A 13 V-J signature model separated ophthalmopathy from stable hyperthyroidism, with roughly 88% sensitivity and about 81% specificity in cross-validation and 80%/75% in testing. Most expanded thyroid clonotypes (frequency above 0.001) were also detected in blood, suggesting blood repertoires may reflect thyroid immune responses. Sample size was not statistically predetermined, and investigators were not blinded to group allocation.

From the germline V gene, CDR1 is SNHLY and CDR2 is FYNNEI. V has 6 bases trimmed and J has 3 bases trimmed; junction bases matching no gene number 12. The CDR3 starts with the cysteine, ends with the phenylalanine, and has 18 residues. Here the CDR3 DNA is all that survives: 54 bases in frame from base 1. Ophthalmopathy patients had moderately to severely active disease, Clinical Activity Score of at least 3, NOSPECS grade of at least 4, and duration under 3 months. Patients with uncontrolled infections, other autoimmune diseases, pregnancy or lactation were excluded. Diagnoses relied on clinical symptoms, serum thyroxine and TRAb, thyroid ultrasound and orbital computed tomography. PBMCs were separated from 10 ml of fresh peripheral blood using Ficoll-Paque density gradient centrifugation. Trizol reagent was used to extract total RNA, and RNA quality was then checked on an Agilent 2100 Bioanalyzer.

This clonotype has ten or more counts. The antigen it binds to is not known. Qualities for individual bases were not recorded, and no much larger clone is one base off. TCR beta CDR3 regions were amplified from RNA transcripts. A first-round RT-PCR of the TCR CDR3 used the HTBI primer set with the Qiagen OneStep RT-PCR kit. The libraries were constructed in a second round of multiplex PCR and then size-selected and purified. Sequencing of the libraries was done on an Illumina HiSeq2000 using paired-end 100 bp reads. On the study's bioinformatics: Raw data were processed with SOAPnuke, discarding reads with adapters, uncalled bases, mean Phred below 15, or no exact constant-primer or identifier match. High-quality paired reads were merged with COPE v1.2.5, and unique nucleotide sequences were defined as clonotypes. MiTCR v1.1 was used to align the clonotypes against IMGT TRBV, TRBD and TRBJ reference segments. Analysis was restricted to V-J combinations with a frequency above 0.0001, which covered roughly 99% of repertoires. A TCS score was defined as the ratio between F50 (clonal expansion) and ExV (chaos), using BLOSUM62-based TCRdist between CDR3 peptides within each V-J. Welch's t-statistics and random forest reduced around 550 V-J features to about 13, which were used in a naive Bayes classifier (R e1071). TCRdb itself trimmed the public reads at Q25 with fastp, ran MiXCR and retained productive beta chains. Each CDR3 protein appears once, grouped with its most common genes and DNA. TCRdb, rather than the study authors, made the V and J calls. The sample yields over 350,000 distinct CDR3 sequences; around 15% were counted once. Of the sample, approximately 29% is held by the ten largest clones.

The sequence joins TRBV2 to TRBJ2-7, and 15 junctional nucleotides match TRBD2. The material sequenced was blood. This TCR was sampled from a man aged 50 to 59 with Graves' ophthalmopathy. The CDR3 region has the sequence CASSQWTSGRAVRYEQYF. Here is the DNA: TGTGCCAGCAGCCAATGGACTAGCGGGAGGGCTGTTCGCTACGAGCAGTACTTC. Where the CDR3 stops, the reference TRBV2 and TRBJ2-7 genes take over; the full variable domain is EPEVTQTPSHQVTQMGQEVILRCVPISNHLYFYWYRQILGQKVEFLVSFYNNEISEKSEIFDDQFSVERPDGSNFTLKIRSTKLEDSAMYFCASSQWTSGRAVRYEQYFGPGTRLTVT.